These 6 T cell receptor beta chains came from one sample sequenced in a study of spatial heterogeneity in lung cancer. Via MiXCR, TCRdb re-called the 5' RACE reads, giving one row per CDR3 protein. Among around 40,000 distinct CDR3 sequences listed, roughly 5% were seen once. Time point defined: sample taken at primary tumor resection. Unsorted whole RNA of tumor, nontumor lung or frozen PBMC was sequenced. The sample here was PBMCs, taken at surgery. The source of these receptors is a female donor with early-stage non-small cell lung cancer.

This clonotype was found a few times. The CDR3 reads CASSRPPGLAGGSRGGEQFF. The CDR3 region has the DNA TGCGCCAGCTCCCGGCCCCCCGGACTAGCGGGGGGTTCGAGGGGGGGTGAGCAGTTCTTC. The chain couples TRBV5-1 to TRBJ2-1; TRBD2 aligns across 14 bases. The length of the CDR3 is 20 residues. V gave up 7 bases and J gave up 9 bases; unmatched junction bases: 24. CDR1 SGHRS and CDR2 YFSETQ come from the germline V gene.

This clonotype was counted a few times. The final CDR3 position lacks the conserved phenylalanine or tryptophan, pointing to a likely read error. No DNA is shown, since the ends of the CDR3 on it are uncertain; the CDR3 is the one TCRdb lists. This chain connects TRBV7-2 to TRBJ2-5; TRBD2 was called by the table and not checked on the DNA. The CDR3 length equals 16 residues, ends included. CDR1 SGHTA and CDR2 FQGNSA come from the germline V gene. CDR3: CASSLGNDLASGLRYL.

The table lists this clonotype with many counts. V is TRBV20-1 and J is TRBJ1-1; D not certain. V lost 7 bases to trimming and J lost 0 bases, with 9 bases between them. This CDR3 contains 12 residues. Germline-derived CDR1 and CDR2 are DFQATT and SNEGSKA (reference sequence). Here the CDR3 DNA reads TGCAGTGTTATCCAGGTGAACACTGAAGCTTTCTTT. This gives the protein CSVIQVNTEAFF.

The chain combines TRBV12-5 with TRBJ2-1; weak D call: TRBD2 (7 bases). Trimming pared 1 base from V and 4 bases from J, leaving 11 bases between. The germline CDR1 and CDR2 sequences are LGHNT and FRNRAP. The CDR3 covers 15 residues. CDR3 loop: CASGLERGAYNEQFF. Written as DNA, the CDR3 is TGTGCTAGTGGTTTGGAACGGGGGGCATACAATGAGCAGTTCTTC. Full variable domain (missing parts from reference TRBV12-5 and TRBJ2-1): DARVTQTPRHKVTEMGQEVTMRCQPILGHNTVFWYRQTMMQGLELLAYFRNRAPLDDSGMPKDRFSAEMPDATLATLKIQPSEPRDSAVYFCASGLERGAYNEQFFGPGTRLTVL.

This clonotype has just a few counts. The J gene is TRBJ2-4, the V gene TRBV5-5, with unresolved D. Germline V lookup: CDR1 SGHKS, CDR2 YYEKEE (reference sequence). Trimming left V 4 bases short and J 2 bases short, with 7 bases between. The CDR3 extends over 13 amino acids. This CDR3 is CASSLGPKNIQYF. CDR3 in DNA: TGTGCCAGCAGCCTTGGACCCAAAAACATTCAGTACTTC. Full variable domain (rest looked up from reference TRBV5-5 and TRBJ2-4): DAGVTQSPTHLIKTRGQQVTLRCSPISGHKSVSWYQQVLGQGPQFIFQYYEKEERGRGNFPDRFSARQFPNYSSELNVNALLLGDSALYLCASSLGPKNIQYFGAGTRLSVL.

The rearrangement joins TRBV12-5 to TRBJ1-2, with no clear D. Trimming took off 5 bases at V and 0 bases at J, with 28 bases between the two ends. CDR3 size: 20 residues. CDR1 and CDR2 (germline): LGHNT, FRNRAP. The CDR3 bases are TGTGCTAGTGGTCTCACACAGTGGCCGGCTAAGGAATACGCTAACTATGGCTACACCTTC. Its translation is CASGLTQWPAKEYANYGYTF.